The 20 T cell receptor beta chains presented below share a single source sample, sequenced in a study of T cell repertoires and leukemia-associated antigens. The antigens these receptors bind are not known. MiXCR, run by TCRdb on the 5' RACE reads, gives a single entry per CDR3 protein. Here the sample spans 9,000 to 15,000 distinct CDR3 sequences, 35% to 50% being singletons. Sequencing was carried out using CD3+ T cells sorted from blood and cultured. The receptors here all came from a female donor in good health.

The chain uses TRBV5-5 and TRBJ2-1; 8 bases are shared with TRBD1. J gave up 8 bases and V 5 bases, and 12 bases lay outside the gene matches. Germline V gives CDR1 SGHKS, CDR2 YYEKEE (reference sequence). The CDR3 has 15 amino acids. The CDR3 loop is CASRSEGQGAYEQFF. The CDR3 DNA is TGTGCCAGCAGATCGGAGGGGCAGGGGGCGTATGAGCAGTTCTTC.

In its sample, this clonotype was seen a few times. V and J are TRBV12-3 or TRBV12-4 and TRBJ1-6; 9 bases agree with TRBD1. This CDR3 is 14 amino acids long. The J segment lost 7 bases and the V segment lost 8 bases, leaving 6 bases of the junction unmatched. CDR3 in DNA: TGTGCCAGCTCCTCCGGGACAGGGAATTCACCCCTCCACTTT. As protein: CASSSGTGNSPLHF.

The V call is TRBV29-1, the J call TRBJ1-2; 7 nucleotides agree with TRBD1. Germline assignment: CDR1 SQVTM and CDR2 ANQGSEA. V gave up 8 bases and J gave up 4 bases; unmatched junction bases: 4. This CDR3 spans 11 amino acids. The CDR3 here is CSNGQVYGYTF. The CDR3 bases are TGCAGCAACGGACAGGTCTATGGCTACACCTTC.

This sequence joins TRBV2 and TRBJ1-1; a possible D gene is TRBD1 (6 bases). Germline V lookup: CDR1 SNHLY, CDR2 FYNNEI. The CDR3 is made up of 15 amino acids. Trimming took 3 bases from V and 10 from J, leaving 21 bases between them. CDR3: CASSDGRGGHTGAFF. The CDR3 nucleotides are TGTGCCAGCAGTGACGGCAGGGGAGGACACACGGGAGCTTTCTTT.

The J gene is TRBJ1-1, the V gene TRBV4-3, with no clear D. V was cut by 1 base and J by 3 bases, with 6 bases left in between. CDR1 is LGHNA and CDR2 is YSLEER in the germline V gene. This CDR3 spans 13 amino acids. The CDR3 spells CASSQGPYTEAFF. The CDR3 nucleotides are TGCGCCAGCAGCCAAGGCCCTTACACTGAAGCTTTCTTT.

CDR3 sequence: CSASGTSGGNEQFF. As DNA, the CDR3 is TGCAGTGCCTCCGGGACTAGCGGGGGCAATGAGCAGTTCTTC. This chain connects TRBV20-1 to TRBJ2-1, with 14 bases identical to TRBD2. Germline V gives CDR1 DFQATT, CDR2 SNEGSKA (reference sequence). With 6 bases clipped from V and 6 bases from J, the junction kept 4 bases outside the gene matches. CDR3 length: 14 amino acids.

This clonotype was observed a handful of times. The V gene is TRBV5-1, the J gene TRBJ2-1; D unclear. The CDR3 contains 13 residues. V dropped 0 bases and J dropped 2 bases, with 3 bases sitting between them. Germline V gene sequence: CDR1 SGHRS, CDR2 YFSETQ. The CDR3 loop reads CASSLDTYNEQFF. CDR3 in DNA: TGCGCCAGCAGCTTGGACACCTACAATGAGCAGTTCTTC.

This clonotype was found once. At one of its ends the junction is not consistent with the germline gene, which may arise from a read error. The chain employs TRBV18 and TRBJ2-1; tentative D call: TRBD2 (6 bases). Germline lookup yields CDR1 KGHSH and CDR2 LQKENI. There are 13 residues in the CDR3. The CDR3 nucleotides are TGTGCCAACTCACCACCGGGAGTTTGGGAGCAGTTCTTC. Translated, it gives CANSPPGVWEQFF.

Sample share makes this clonotype large (0.1 to 1%). The chain uses TRBV6-6 and TRBJ1-5, with D unclear. Per germline, CDR1 MNHNY and CDR2 SVGAGI (reference sequence). Trimming stripped 5 bases from V and 5 bases from J, with 13 bases between. The CDR3 has 14 amino acids. As DNA, the CDR3 is TGTGCCAGCAGTCCCGACACCACTGATCAGCCCCAGCATTTT. Translation gives CASSPDTTDQPQHF.

This clonotype has at least ten counts. V usage is TRBV7-3 and J usage is TRBJ1-1, with D tentatively TRBD1 (6 bases). The ends were cut back, 4 bases at V and 0 bases at J, with 6 bases in the middle. CDR1 is SGHTA and CDR2 is FQGTGA in the germline V gene. The CDR3 loop spans 13 amino acids. The CDR3 nucleotides read TGTGCCAGCAGCTGGACAGTGAACACTGAAGCTTTCTTT. It translates to CASSWTVNTEAFF.

This clonotype was picked up many times. The genes are TRBV19 and TRBJ1-5; a weak D match, TRBD1 (6 bases). Trimming took off 3 bases at V and 5 bases at J, with 17 bases between the two ends. Germline values: CDR1 LNHDA, CDR2 SQIVND (reference sequence). The CDR3 has 16 amino acids. CDR3 nucleotides: TGTGCCAGTAGTATCTCCCCCAGGGGCGCCCATCAGCCCCAGCATTTT. Amino acids: CASSISPRGAHQPQHF.

This clonotype was counted between two and nine times. This chain connects TRBV12-3 or TRBV12-4 to TRBJ1-3; no firm D call. The CDR3 spans 15 residues. V shed 10 bases and J shed 0 bases, with 16 bases lying between them. The CDR3 region is CATGYQHLSGNTIYF. The CDR3 nucleotides are TGTGCCACGGGTTACCAGCACCTCTCTGGAAACACCATATATTTT.

The rearrangement uses TRBV29-1 and TRBJ2-3; the match to TRBD1 covers 7 bases. Germline V gene sequence: CDR1 SQVTM, CDR2 ANQGSEA. Trimming took 4 bases from V and 2 from J; bases not matched to a gene: 9. The CDR3 has 15 residues. The CDR3 region is CSVATGTASTDTQYF. The CDR3 coding sequence is TGCAGCGTTGCCACCGGGACAGCGTCCACAGATACGCAGTATTTT.

In its sample, this clonotype was seen many times. The chain couples TRBV12-3 or TRBV12-4 to TRBJ2-3; D remains unclear. The germline V and J ends were trimmed by 5 bases and 4 bases, with 13 bases remaining between them. The length of the CDR3 is 14 residues. CDR3 sequence reads: CASSPHLVADTQYF. The CDR3 DNA reads TGTGCCAGCAGTCCCCACTTAGTTGCAGATACGCAGTATTTT.

This chain connects TRBV4-1 to TRBJ2-5, with D possibly being TRBD2 (6 bases). The V gene lost 1 base and the J gene lost 4 bases, with 13 bases spanning the gap. CDR1 and CDR2 (germline): MGHRA, YSYEKL. The CDR3 length is 15 residues. The CDR3 loop reads CASSQVAAGTETQYF. The CDR3 nucleotides read TGCGCCAGCAGCCAAGTTGCAGCGGGCACAGAGACCCAGTACTTC.

Sample share makes this clonotype medium-sized. V gene TRBV28 combines with J gene TRBJ1-1; TRBD1 might be the D (5 bases). Deletions cut 3 bases from V and 2 bases from J, with 7 bases between. Germline V lookup: CDR1 MDHEN, CDR2 SYDVKM. This CDR3 region has 13 residues. CDR3 residues: CASSFQGNTEAFF. As DNA, the CDR3 is TGTGCCAGCAGTTTTCAGGGAAACACTGAAGCTTTCTTT.

The genes are TRBV12-3 or TRBV12-4 and TRBJ2-2; D is perhaps TRBD1 or TRBD2 (5 bases each). This CDR3 contains 15 residues. V lost 0 bases, J lost 6 bases, and 11 bases lay in between. DNA for the CDR3: TGTGCCAGCAGTTTAGCGCTGAGGGACCCCGGGGAGCTGTTTTTT. It yields the protein CASSLALRDPGELFF.

This clonotype was picked up a small number of times. The rearrangement uses TRBV6-6 and TRBJ1-1; the match to TRBD1 covers 7 bases. CDR1 and CDR2 from the germline V gene are MNHNY and SVGAGI (reference sequence). The V and J ends lost 5 bases and 3 bases, in that order; junction bases with no gene match: 6. The CDR3 consists of 14 residues. CDR3 DNA: TGTGCCAGCAGTGGACAGGTTTATGACACTGAAGCTTTCTTT. As protein: CASSGQVYDTEAFF.

Ten or more counts support this clonotype. A much larger clonotype is one base distant, so this may be a read error. The chain is built from TRBV6-5 and TRBJ2-2, with TRBD2 matching over 11 bases. Germline-derived CDR1 and CDR2 are MNHEY and SVGAGI. The CDR3 runs 16 residues. Here the CDR3 DNA reads TGTGCCAGCAGCCGGAGACTAGCGGGACCCCCCGGGGGGCTGTTTTTT. Its protein is CASSRRLAGPPGGLFF.

The chain links TRBV11-2 to TRBJ2-3, with D uncertain. CDR1 SGHAT and CDR2 FQNNGV come from the germline V gene. Trimming removed 5 bases at V and 5 bases at J, with 11 bases between. The CDR3 covers 13 residues. The CDR3 here is CASSVVRIDTQYF. DNA of the CDR3: TGTGCCAGCAGCGTAGTCCGCATAGATACGCAGTATTTT.